The 22 T cell receptor beta chains reported below all come from one sample, sequenced in a study of cytomegalovirus exposure and HLA in healthy donors. The PCR used 60 Vbeta and 13 Jbeta primers. Libraries were prepared by immunoSEQ multiplex PCR; TCRdb keeps only in-frame clonotypes and omits some of them. The sample records 150,000 to 180,000 clones, about 85% being singletons. Sequencing was carried out using PBMCs. These receptors all stem from a woman between 18 and 29 years old in good health and CMV-seronegative.

This clone was picked up one time. The CDR3 coding sequence is TGTGCCAGCCACGGGAAGGAGACCCCACCCCAGCATTTT. It is translated as CASHGKETPPQHF. The rearrangement joins TRBV2 to TRBJ1-5; D remains ambiguous. The V gene's germline CDR1 is SNHLY and CDR2 FYNNEI. With 8 bases removed from V and 10 bases from J, the gap between germline ends came to 18 bases. This CDR3 comprises 13 residues.

This chain uses TRBV27 with TRBJ2-3; tentative D call: TRBD2 (6 bases). CDR1 is MNHEY and CDR2 is SMNVEV in the germline V gene (reference sequence). This CDR3 contains 13 residues. V lost 7 bases to trimming and J lost 4 bases, with 12 bases between them. CDR3 protein: CASIPWGADTQYF. CDR3 DNA: TGTGCCAGCATCCCGTGGGGGGCAGATACGCAGTATTTT.

The chain employs TRBV6-5 and TRBJ1-2; 9 nucleotides match TRBD1. The junction had 5 bases not matched to a gene; V was cut back by 1 base and J by 5 bases. The CDR3 length is 15 residues. Germline CDR1 and CDR2: MNHEY and SVGAGI. CDR3 sequence reads: CASSYLDRGGYGYTF. The CDR3 coding sequence is TGTGCCAGCAGTTACTTGGACAGGGGCGGTTATGGCTACACCTTC.

The chain employs TRBV5-5 and TRBJ1-2; TRBD1 agrees at 7 bases. V shed 2 bases, J shed 5 bases, and the junction held 6 bases outside the gene matches. The CDR3 is 14 residues long. Germline V gene data show CDR1 as SGHKS and CDR2 as YYEKEE (reference sequence). CDR3 in amino acids: CASSFDREGYGYTF. The CDR3 nucleotides are TGTGCCAGCAGCTTTGACAGGGAAGGATATGGCTACACCTTC.

The rearrangement joins TRBV4-1 to TRBJ1-6; tentatively, D is TRBD1 (6 bases). Germline assignment: CDR1 MGHRA and CDR2 YSYEKL. The CDR3 consists of 17 residues. V lost 0 bases and J lost 4, with 13 bases in between. The chain's CDR3 is CASSQENRAAYNSPLHF. The CDR3 bases are TGCGCCAGCAGCCAAGAAAACAGGGCCGCTTATAATTCACCCCTCCACTTT.

This chain uses TRBV7-3 with TRBJ1-1, with TRBD1 identical over 8 bases. Germline trimming cut 5 bases from V and 5 bases from J; bases unmatched to any gene: 10. The length of the CDR3 is 15 residues. The germline gives CDR1 SGHTA, CDR2 FQGTGA. CDR3 coding DNA: TGTGCCAGCAGCCCCAACGGACAGGGAATGACTGAAGCTTTCTTT. Protein product: CASSPNGQGMTEAFF.

CDR3 coding DNA: TGTGCCAGCAGTGAAATGGCCTGGCAGTACTTC. It is translated as CASSEMAWQYF. This rearrangement joins TRBV2 to TRBJ2-7; D unclear. Germline V CDR1 and CDR2: SNHLY, FYNNEI. V was cut by 2 bases and J by 9 bases, with 8 bases left in between. This CDR3 spans 11 amino acids.

This clone was counted a few times. The chain is built from TRBV7-2 and TRBJ1-5; D is unclear. Germline V gene lookup returns CDR1 SGHTA and CDR2 FQGNSA. This CDR3 is 16 amino acids long. V gave up 1 base and J gave up 0 bases, with 10 bases separating them. In nucleotides, the CDR3 is TGTGCCAGCAGCTTAGGAGGAGGGTATAGCAATCAGCCCCAGCATTTT. It translates to CASSLGGGYSNQPQHF.

The rearrangement links TRBV4-1 to TRBJ1-1; D is unresolved. Germline V CDR1 and CDR2: MGHRA, YSYEKL. Trimming removed 0 bases at V and 4 bases at J, with 12 bases between. The CDR3 consists of 15 residues. CDR3 residues: CASSQDSGFFTEAFF. In DNA form, the CDR3 reads TGCGCCAGCAGCCAAGATTCCGGTTTCTTCACTGAAGCTTTCTTT.

The V and J genes are TRBV7-2 and TRBJ1-3, with D possibly being TRBD1 (6 bases). The CDR3 is 16 residues long. Germline V CDR1 and CDR2: SGHTA, FQGNSA. The ends were cut back, 5 bases at V and 0 bases at J, with 14 bases in the middle. CDR3 amino acids: CASSLRGQHSGNTIYF. Written as DNA, the CDR3 is TGTGCCAGCAGCCTGAGGGGACAACACTCTGGAAACACCATATATTTT.

The chain couples TRBV5-4 to TRBJ1-2; TRBD1 might be the D (5 bases). The germline gives CDR1 SGHNT, CDR2 YYREEE (reference sequence). The CDR3 spans 13 residues. V was cut by 1 base and J by 4 bases, with 8 bases left in between. CDR3 coding DNA: TGTGCCAGCAGCTTGCAGGGAAGCTATGGCTACACCTTC. This codes for CASSLQGSYGYTF.

The V and J genes are TRBV5-4 and TRBJ2-5; the match to TRBD2 covers 7 bases. This CDR3 is built from 14 residues. The germline V gene encodes CDR1 SGHNT and CDR2 YYREEE (reference sequence). V dropped 4 bases and J dropped 1; count of bases not matched to a gene: 4. In DNA form, the CDR3 reads TGTGCCAGCAGCCGGACTAGGACCCAAGAGACCCAGTACTTC. The encoded protein is CASSRTRTQETQYF.

The chain links TRBV28 to TRBJ2-3, with TRBD1 as a possible D gene (6 bases). The CDR3 contains 16 residues. CDR1 is MDHEN and CDR2 is SYDVKM in the germline V gene. V shed 6 bases and J shed 5 bases, with 21 bases lying between them. CDR3 sequence: CASSLGPGVLQDTQYF. For the CDR3, the DNA is TGTGCCAGCAGCCTTGGGCCAGGGGTCCTCCAAGATACGCAGTATTTT.

This clone was counted a few times. CDR3 in amino acids: CASSRQGKAFF. The CDR3 region has the DNA TGTGCCAGCAGTAGACAGGGGAAAGCTTTCTTT. The chain links TRBV6-5 to TRBJ1-1, with 8 bases matching TRBD1. The trim removed 5 bases at V and 9 bases at J, leaving 2 bases unmatched. This CDR3 spans 11 amino acids. CDR1 is MNHEY and CDR2 is SVGAGI in the germline V gene.

This clone was found a few times. The J gene is TRBJ2-7, the V gene TRBV6-6, with TRBD1 matching 7 bases. The CDR3 is 15 residues long. Germline CDR1 is MNHNY and CDR2 is SVGAGI (reference sequence). V shed 5 bases, J shed 5 bases, and the junction held 12 bases outside the gene matches. CDR3 sequence (DNA): TGTGCCAGCAGTCCCTCACAGGGGCAGGCCCACGAGCAGTACTTC. Translating gives CASSPSQGQAHEQYF.

The rearrangement links TRBV7-2 to TRBJ2-3, with 8 bases identical to TRBD2. CDR1 and CDR2 (germline): SGHTA, FQGNSA. The CDR3 has 15 amino acids. V shed 3 bases and J 6 bases; nucleotides not matched to a gene: 8. The CDR3: CASSFGGGPWDTQYF. CDR3 nucleotides: TGTGCCAGCAGCTTCGGGGGGGGGCCATGGGATACGCAGTATTTT.

Note on this clone: It is unclear where the CDR3 begins or ends on the DNA, so no DNA is shown, and the CDR3 is as TCRdb lists it. The chain combines TRBV21-1 with TRBJ2-1; the D call in the table, TRBD2, was not verified against the DNA. TRBV21-1 has pseudogene status. A total of 22 residues make up the CDR3, ends included. CDR3 loop: CASSKVGRGSGGALSSYNEQFF.

The gene calls are TRBV10-3 and TRBJ2-5; 7 bases are shared with TRBD1. CDR1 is ENHRY, CDR2 SYGVKD, per germline. J was trimmed by 4 bases and V by 4 bases; bases with no gene match: 6. The CDR3 is 14 residues long. The chain's CDR3 is CAISGLRDRETQYF. The CDR3 DNA is TGTGCCATCAGTGGACTCCGGGACAGAGAGACCCAGTACTTC.

The chain has TRBV7-9 and TRBJ1-1; 8 bases agree with TRBD1. Germline CDR1 reads SEHNR; CDR2 reads FQNEAQ (reference sequence). The V gene end was trimmed by 5 bases and the J gene end by 4 bases; junction bases not matched to a gene: 6. The CDR3 is made up of 14 amino acids. The CDR3 loop is CASSLSDRGTEAFF. DNA of the CDR3: TGTGCCAGCAGCCTCAGCGACAGGGGCACTGAAGCTTTCTTT. Using reference TRBV7-9 and TRBJ1-1 for the parts outside the CDR3, the full variable domain is DTGVSQNPRHKITKRGQNVTFRCDPISEHNRLYWYRQTLGQGPEFLTYFQNEAQLEKSRLLSDRFSAERPKGSFSTLEIQRTEQGDSAMYLCASSLSDRGTEAFFGQGTRLTVV.

This chain connects TRBV27 to TRBJ2-1; the D gene is possibly TRBD2 (5 bases). The CDR3 is made up of 15 amino acids. Germline V CDR1 and CDR2: MNHEY, SMNVEV (reference sequence). Trimming left V 5 bases short and J 5 bases short, with 16 bases between. The CDR3 is CASSTRTRAHNEQFF. The CDR3 nucleotides are TGTGCCAGCAGTACGCGAACTAGAGCCCACAATGAGCAGTTCTTC.

This chain connects TRBV30 to TRBJ2-7; 8 bases line up with TRBD2. Germline CDR1 and CDR2: GTSNPN and SVGIG (reference sequence). The CDR3 spans 15 residues. The V gene end was trimmed by 0 bases and the J gene end by 3 bases; junction bases not matched to a gene: 7. The CDR3 loop reads CAWSVGRAGGYEQYF. CDR3 coding DNA: TGTGCCTGGAGTGTAGGGCGCGCGGGAGGCTACGAGCAGTACTTC. Combining the CDR3 with reference TRBV30 and TRBJ2-7 gives the whole variable domain SQTIHQWPATLVQPVGSPLSLECTVEGTSNPNLYWYRQAAGRGLQLLFYSVGIGQISSEVPQNLSASRPQDRQFILSSKKLLLSDSGFYLCAWSVGRAGGYEQYFGPGTRLTVT.

The genes are TRBV27 and TRBJ2-7, with 9 bases lining up with TRBD1. Trimming took 5 bases from V and 1 from J; bases not matched to a gene: 6. The CDR3 is 15 residues long. Germline CDR1 is MNHEY and CDR2 is SMNVEV (reference sequence). The CDR3 DNA reads as TGTGCCAGCAGTCCTAGGACAGGGGAGTCCTACGAGCAGTACTTC. Protein sequence: CASSPRTGESYEQYF.